Following are 20 T cell receptor beta chains from one sample sequenced in a study of identical twins. TCRdb passed the 5' RACE reads through MiXCR, listing each CDR3 protein once. The table has around 450,000 distinct CDR3 sequences, 12% to 15% seen once. In addition, the sample was reused for a study of yellow fever vaccine responses in identical twins.

Specimen: CD4+ T cells sorted from blood. These receptors all come from a woman under 30 in good health.

The CDR3 here is CASTFQAGANVLTF. The CDR3 DNA reads TGTGCCAGCACTTTCCAGGCTGGGGCCAACGTCCTGACTTTC. The chain combines TRBV6-5 with TRBJ2-6; D ambiguous. The CDR3 loop spans 14 amino acids. Trimming took 7 bases from V and 2 from J, leaving 9 bases between them. CDR1 and CDR2 from the germline V gene are MNHEY and SVGAGI.

V and J are TRBV14 and TRBJ2-2; TRBD1 matches at 9 bases. Germline CDR1 SGHDN, CDR2 FVKESK. Unmatched junction bases numbered 4, after V lost 4 bases and J lost 1 base. The CDR3 has 16 residues. This CDR3 reads CASSRTGGRNTGELFF. For the CDR3, the DNA is TGTGCCAGCAGCCGAACAGGGGGCCGGAACACCGGGGAGCTGTTTTTT.

This clonotype has just a few counts. This chain links TRBV27 with TRBJ1-1, with D possibly TRBD1 on 5 matching bases. Germline loops: CDR1 MNHEY, CDR2 SMNVEV (reference sequence). V lost 6 bases, J lost 0 bases, and 11 bases lay in between. There are 14 residues in the CDR3. CDR3 sequence (DNA): TGTGCCAGCAGAGACGGACATATGAACACTGAAGCTTTCTTT. Its translation is CASRDGHMNTEAFF.

The gene calls are TRBV20-1 and TRBJ2-2; D is perhaps TRBD2 (6 bases). This CDR3 is built from 16 residues. Germline CDR1 DFQATT, CDR2 SNEGSKA (reference sequence). The V end lost 0 bases, the J end lost 7 bases, and 18 bases lay between the germline ends. The CDR3 coding sequence is TGCAGTGCTAGAGATGGTCTGGTACCCGGGGGCGGGGAGCTGTTTTTT. Its translation: CSARDGLVPGGGELFF.

This clonotype appeared a few times. This rearrangement joins TRBV9 to TRBJ2-1, with 7 bases identical to TRBD2. V lost 0 bases and J lost 9; bases outside the gene matches: 6. This CDR3 contains 14 residues. The germline V gene has CDR1 SGDLS and CDR2 YYNGEE. CDR3 in DNA: TGTGCCAGCAGCGTAGCATCGGGAGGCGGTGAGCAGTTCTTC. It encodes CASSVASGGGEQFF. Full variable domain (outside the CDR3, taken from reference TRBV9 and TRBJ2-1): DSGVTQTPKHLITATGQRVTLRCSPRSGDLSVYWYQQSLDQGLQFLIQYYNGEERAKGNILERFSAQQFPDLHSELNLSSLELGDSALYFCASSVASGGGEQFFGPGTRLTVL.

The CDR3 loop is CASSQAGSQADTQYF. The CDR3 coding sequence is TGTGCCAGCAGTCAAGCGGGGTCTCAGGCAGATACGCAGTATTTT. The chain combines TRBV27 with TRBJ2-3; TRBD2 aligns across 7 bases. The CDR3 contains 15 residues. J gave up 4 bases and V 5 bases, and 9 bases lay outside the gene matches. CDR1 is MNHEY and CDR2 is SMNVEV in the germline V gene (reference sequence).

This chain uses TRBV19 with TRBJ2-3; 7 nucleotides agree with TRBD2. This CDR3 comprises 15 residues. The germline gives CDR1 LNHDA, CDR2 SQIVND (reference sequence). J was trimmed by 5 bases and V by 0 bases; bases with no gene match: 5. In nucleotides, the CDR3 is TGTGCCAGTAGTATAGAGGGGGGGAAGAAAGATACGCAGTATTTT. Translated: CASSIEGGKKDTQYF.

The gene calls are TRBV6-5 and TRBJ2-5, with D possibly matching TRBD1 (5 bases). The V gene lost 3 bases and the J gene lost 2 bases, with 19 bases spanning the gap. Germline CDR1 is MNHEY and CDR2 is SVGAGI. CDR3 length: 17 residues. The CDR3 DNA sequence: TGTGCCAGCAGTTATAAGGGTCAGGGAAGGGGTCAAGAGACCCAGTACTTC. This translates into CASSYKGQGRGQETQYF.

This chain uses TRBV4-2 with TRBJ2-5; D unresolved. The V end lost 4 bases, the J end lost 5 bases, and 11 bases lay between the germline ends. The CDR3 loop spans 13 amino acids. Looked up from germline, CDR1 is LGHNA and CDR2 is YNFKEQ. The chain's CDR3 is CASSREPRETQYF. CDR3 coding DNA: TGTGCCAGCAGCCGAGAACCGCGGGAGACCCAGTACTTC.

The gene calls are TRBV5-6 and TRBJ2-7; TRBD1 agrees at 8 bases. V lost 1 base and J lost 4; bases outside the gene matches: 7. Germline loops: CDR1 SGHDT, CDR2 YYEEEE. The CDR3 sequence is 15 residues long. CDR3 coding DNA: TGTGCCAGCAGCTTGCGGGGGACAGGCTCTTACGAGCAGTACTTC. This encodes CASSLRGTGSYEQYF.

This clonotype occurred once. The V gene is TRBV29-1, the J gene TRBJ2-7, with D tentatively TRBD1 or TRBD2 (5 bases each). The CDR3 has 18 residues. Germline V lookup: CDR1 SQVTM, CDR2 ANQGSEA. With 4 bases removed from V and 2 bases from J, the gap between germline ends came to 27 bases. The DNA for the CDR3 is TGCAGCGTTGTCGGACTCCCCCCCCTCGAGGGGCCCCCCTACGAGCAGTACTTC. Residues: CSVVGLPPLEGPPYEQYF.

This chain uses TRBV30 with TRBJ2-2; TRBD1 is a possible D gene (6 bases). CDR3 size: 14 residues. V lost 3 bases to trimming and J lost 5 bases, with 13 bases between them. The germline gives CDR1 GTSNPN, CDR2 SVGIG (reference sequence). CDR3 protein: CAWSVIQGTGELFF. The CDR3 nucleotides read TGTGCCTGGAGCGTAATACAGGGAACCGGGGAGCTGTTTTTT.

The CDR3 DNA follows: TGTGCCAGCAGTTCCCCGGGCGTGGGACAAGAGACCCAGTACTTC. Its protein is CASSSPGVGQETQYF. This sequence joins TRBV28 and TRBJ2-5, with unresolved D. Trimming left V 4 bases short and J 2 bases short, with 14 bases between. CDR3 size: 15 residues. CDR1 and CDR2 from the germline V gene are MDHEN and SYDVKM.

The V call is TRBV20-1, the J call TRBJ1-1; D gene unclear. Germline V gene sequence: CDR1 DFQATT, CDR2 SNEGSKA (reference sequence). The germline V and J ends were trimmed by 8 bases and 5 bases, with 12 bases remaining between them. The CDR3 runs 11 residues. Written as DNA, the CDR3 is TGCAGTAGTAACCCGAAAACTGAAGCTTTCTTT. It encodes CSSNPKTEAFF.

This clonotype was counted ten times or more. This rearrangement joins TRBV28 to TRBJ2-7; TRBD1 is a possible D gene (5 bases). The V gene lost 3 bases and the J gene lost 3 bases, with 9 bases spanning the gap. CDR3 length equals 13 residues. Looked up from germline, CDR1 is MDHEN and CDR2 is SYDVKM. CDR3: CASSLAQGYEQYF. CDR3 DNA: TGTGCCAGCAGTTTGGCGCAGGGCTACGAGCAGTACTTC.

This clonotype was recorded a few times. V gene TRBV12-3 or TRBV12-4 combines with J gene TRBJ2-2; 10 bases fit TRBD1. V trimming: 6 bases; J trimming: 7 bases; junction bases outside the gene matches: 2. This CDR3 has 13 amino acids. The CDR3 bases are TGTGCCAGCAGGGACAGGGGGAACGGGGAGCTGTTTTTT. Translation gives CASRDRGNGELFF.

This clonotype has a handful of counts. The J gene is TRBJ1-1, the V gene TRBV10-3; possibly TRBD1 for D (5 bases). Germline V gene lookup returns CDR1 ENHRY and CDR2 SYGVKD. The CDR3 has 17 amino acids. The germline V and J ends were trimmed by 2 bases and 4 bases, with 20 bases remaining between them. CDR3 nucleotides: TGTGCCATCAGTGAGATGGGCCGAGGGGATGGGAGCACTGAAGCTTTCTTT. Translation gives CAISEMGRGDGSTEAFF.

In this sample, this clonotype turned up many times. This rearrangement joins TRBV28 to TRBJ2-3; TRBD2 matches 7 bases. Germline loops: CDR1 MDHEN, CDR2 SYDVKM. The CDR3 spans 13 residues. The CDR3 loop is CGTRLAAPDTQYF. CDR3 DNA sequence: TGTGGCACCCGGCTAGCGGCCCCAGATACGCAGTATTTT.

A few counts support this clonotype. CDR3 loop: CASSAGGDRTDTQYF. DNA of the CDR3: TGCGCCAGCAGCGCAGGGGGGGACCGCACAGATACGCAGTATTTT. V gene TRBV5-1 combines with J gene TRBJ2-3; TRBD1 or TRBD2 may be the D gene (7 bases each). The CDR3 runs to 15 residues. Trimming pared 4 bases from V and 1 base from J, leaving 13 bases between. Per the germline V gene, CDR1 is SGHRS and CDR2 is YFSETQ.

The chain has TRBV3-1 and TRBJ2-1; maybe TRBD2 (5 bases). Germline V CDR1 and CDR2: LGHDT, YNNKEL (reference sequence). This CDR3 has 16 amino acids. The V and J ends lost 2 bases and 0 bases respectively, with 11 bases between them. The CDR3 sequence is CASSQLRGPSYNEQFF. The CDR3 bases are TGTGCCAGCAGCCAACTTCGAGGGCCCTCCTACAATGAGCAGTTCTTC.